The 9 T cell receptor beta chains presented below share a single source sample, sequenced in a study of T cell clonotyping in hematopoietic cell transplantation. Time point in this sample: recipient sample about 28 days before transplant, after cytoreduction. Repertoires were generated with immunoSEQ multiplex PCR, while TCRdb's copy carries only in-frame clones and drops some. Found here are about 18,000 clones, 86% of them singletons; the top ten hold around 8.1%. Sequencing was performed on peripheral blood mononuclear cells, taken before stem cell transplant. The receptors stem from a man between 45 and 60 years old with acute myeloid leukemia. Some clones in this sample may be carry-over from other donors' samples.

V usage is TRBV5-1 and J usage is TRBJ2-1; D is perhaps TRBD1 (5 bases). Germline CDR1 SGHRS, CDR2 YFSETQ. This CDR3 has 14 residues. Trimming pared 0 bases from V and 4 bases from J, leaving 8 bases between. Here the CDR3 reads CASSLGQSYNEQFF. Written as DNA, the CDR3 is TGCGCCAGCAGCTTGGGACAGTCGTACAATGAGCAGTTCTTC. Full variable domain (remainder filled in from reference TRBV5-1 and TRBJ2-1): KAGVTQTPRYLIKTRGQQVTLSCSPISGHRSVSWYQQTPGQGLQFLFEYFSETQRNKGNFPGRFSGRQFSNSRSEMNVSTLELGDSALYLCASSLGQSYNEQFFGPGTRLTVL.

The V gene is TRBV4-1, the J gene TRBJ1-1; no firm D call. The length of the CDR3 is 14 residues. Germline V gives CDR1 MGHRA, CDR2 YSYEKL. The V gene lost 6 bases and the J gene lost 0 bases, with 11 bases spanning the gap. The CDR3 bases are TGCGCCAGCAGGAACCGACTCTTGAACACTGAAGCTTTCTTT. It encodes CASRNRLLNTEAFF.

The rearrangement uses TRBV7-3 and TRBJ2-7; 9 positions match TRBD1. Germline V lookup: CDR1 SGHTA, CDR2 FQGTGA. The CDR3 covers 14 residues. J gave up 5 bases and V 5 bases, and 7 bases lay outside the gene matches. The CDR3 is CASSAGTGIHEQYF. In DNA, the CDR3 is TGTGCCAGCAGCGCCGGGACAGGGATCCACGAGCAGTACTTC.

The gene calls are TRBV5-1 and TRBJ1-1; D is unclear. Looked up from germline, CDR1 is SGHRS and CDR2 is YFSETQ. The CDR3 sequence is 14 residues long. V was trimmed by 2 bases and J by 3 bases, leaving 11 bases between them. The CDR3 sequence: CASSFRRGDTEAFF. For the CDR3, the DNA is TGCGCCAGCAGCTTTCGGCGCGGGGACACTGAAGCTTTCTTT.

The chain is built from TRBV7-2 and TRBJ2-3; perhaps D is TRBD1 or TRBD2 (6 bases each). Germline assignment: CDR1 SGHTA and CDR2 FQGNSA. The CDR3 sequence is 18 residues long. V was cut by 2 bases and J by 1 base, with 19 bases left in between. CDR3 sequence reads: CASSLRGGTGGRTDTQYF. The CDR3 nucleotides read TGTGCCAGCAGCTTACGGGGCGGGACCGGGGGCCGCACAGATACGCAGTATTTT.

The chain is built from TRBV2 and TRBJ2-7, with TRBD2 as a possible D gene (6 bases). The CDR3 contains 15 residues. The germline V gene encodes CDR1 SNHLY and CDR2 FYNNEI. With 1 base removed from V and 0 bases from J, the gap between germline ends came to 10 bases. This CDR3 is CASSEGDGSSYEQYF. The CDR3 DNA follows: TGTGCCAGCAGTGAAGGGGACGGGAGCTCCTACGAGCAGTACTTC.

The chain is built from TRBV7-8 and TRBJ2-2, with D perhaps TRBD1 (6 bases). This CDR3 has 15 residues. Trimming stripped 8 bases from V and 7 bases from J, with 20 bases between. Germline V gene lookup returns CDR1 SGHVS and CDR2 FQNEAQ. This CDR3 is CASSHRDGASGELFF. In DNA, the CDR3 is TGTGCCAGCTCACACAGGGATGGAGCTAGCGGGGAGCTGTTTTTT. Using reference TRBV7-8 and TRBJ2-2 for the parts outside the CDR3, the full variable domain is GAGVSQSPRYKVAKRGQDVALRCDPISGHVSLFWYQQALGQGPEFLTYFQNEAQLDKSGLPSDRFFAERPEGSVSTLKIQRTQQEDSAVYLCASSHRDGASGELFFGEGSRLTVL.

The chain joins TRBV5-1 to TRBJ2-3; D unresolved. The CDR3 runs to 14 residues. In germline, CDR1 is SGHRS, CDR2 YFSETQ. Between the trimmed V and J ends, which lost 0 bases and 2 bases, there was a span of 7 bases. For the CDR3, the DNA is TGCGCCAGCAGCTTGGTTCGGGTCACAGATACGCAGTATTTT. Residues: CASSLVRVTDTQYF.

The chain carries TRBV16 and TRBJ1-1, with 10 bases identical to TRBD1. With 2 bases clipped from V and 10 bases from J, the junction kept 4 bases outside the gene matches. Germline CDR1 and CDR2: KGHSY and FQNENV. The CDR3 is 13 amino acids. The CDR3 is CASSQRDRGSAFF. DNA for the CDR3: TGTGCCAGCAGCCAACGGGACAGGGGTTCAGCTTTCTTT.